The rows below give T cell receptor beta chains drawn from one sample of a study of blood T cell repertoires in COVID-19. The table came from immunoSEQ multiplex PCR; TCRdb's copy has only in-frame clones and leaves some out. The sample yields over 150,000 clones, about 88% seen once. The sample comprised peripheral blood. These receptors came from a man between 40 and 49 years old with acute or convalescent COVID-19. Each CDR3 is given with its conserved first and last residue. Expanded clones are given a class, and other clones once, few, many or no size at all.

>NA|TRBV7-8|TRBJ2-7
CASSPLSSYEQYF
>NA|TRBV14|TRBJ2-6
CASSPQVPGANVLTF
>NA|TRBV6-5|TRBJ1-1
CASTSGQLNTEAFF
>NA|TRBV6-2/TRBV6-3|TRBJ1-5
CASSLSLQGAGGEPQHF
>NA|TRBV29-1|TRBJ1-1
CSVPGQLQLGEAFF
>NA|TRBV6-5|TRBJ2-7
CASGALEGLSYEQYF
>NA|TRBV2|TRBJ2-7
CASGGTLPYEQYF
>NA|TRBV6-5|TRBJ2-1
CARERRAYNEQFF
>NA|TRBV28|TRBJ1-4
CASSLAGRNNEKLFF
>NA|TRBV9|TRBJ1-6
CASSVGGGSSYNSPLHF
>NA|TRBV7-9|TRBJ1-1
CASSGSYTEAFF
>NA|TRBV4-1|TRBJ1-2
CASSQPGDRVIGYTF
>NA|TRBV7-9|TRBJ2-3
CASSSHRTTDTQYF
>once|TRBV9|TRBJ1-4
CASSPRTAPNEKLFF
>NA|TRBV3-1/TRBV3-2|TRBJ2-4
CASSQGTGVGGNIQYF
>NA|TRBV6-5|TRBJ2-1
CASSYRLAGNEQFF
>NA|TRBV5-4|TRBJ1-2
CASSTRGYGYTF
>once|TRBV10-3|TRBJ2-3
CAILAGSTDTQYF
>NA|TRBV3-1/TRBV3-2|TRBJ2-1
CASSPPKRENEQFF
>NA|TRBV5-1|TRBJ1-2
CASSSTGTNGYTF
>few|TRBV15|TRBJ1-2
CATSRPGLQGHGYTF
>NA|TRBV11-2|TRBJ2-7
CASSLPSHSYEQYF
>NA|TRBV3-1/TRBV3-2|TRBJ1-1
CASSQVQMGVPEAFF
>NA|TRBV5-4|TRBJ1-1
CASSFSGGAYTEAFF
>NA|TRBV11-3|TRBJ1-6
CASSLGPRTDSSYNSPLHF
>NA|TRBV7-9|TRBJ1-1
CASSLDGRGNTEAFF
>NA|TRBV12-3/TRBV12-4|TRBJ1-5
CASNWGGQPQHF
>NA|TRBV18|TRBJ1-5
CASSPGEDQPQHF
>few|TRBV6-5|TRBJ1-5
CASRRQGYNQPQHF
>once|TRBV7-2|TRBJ2-7
CASTLRGIGEQYF
>NA|TRBV13|TRBJ2-2
CASSSRLAGVNTGELFF
>NA|TRBV11-2|TRBJ1-2
CASSQGQYGYTF
>many|TRBV7-7|TRBJ2-5
CASSLGTGLETQYF
>NA|TRBV6-9|TRBJ1-1
CASSPDPAARRTEAFF
>NA|TRBV28|TRBJ1-1
CASSLSGARTEAFF
>NA|TRBV30|TRBJ1-1
CAWKYMNTEAFF
>NA|TRBV6-5|TRBJ1-5
CASSLQGGRQPQHF
>NA|TRBV7-9|TRBJ2-3
CASSSSGSTDTQYF
>NA|TRBV7-2|TRBJ2-1
CASSFRGRNEQFF
>NA|TRBV27|TRBJ1-6
CASSPWTASGSPLHF
>NA|TRBV5-1|TRBJ2-4
CASSLGTGQNIQYF
>NA|TRBV19|TRBJ1-3
CASSTPQGNRHTIYF
>NA|TRBV27|TRBJ1-4
CASRTGGGGEKLFF
>NA|TRBV6-6|TRBJ1-1
CASRREGTEAFF
>once|TRBV19|TRBJ2-1
CASSLIPSGQYNEQFF
>NA|TRBV21-1|TRBJ2-7
CASSKTGQGLREQYF
>NA|TRBV12-5|TRBJ1-2
CANIPGQGINYGYTF
>NA|TRBV7-3|TRBJ2-1
CASSSDAQAYNEQFF
>NA|TRBV23-1|TRBJ1-6
CASSPPKQHNSPLHF
>NA|TRBV19|TRBJ1-2
CASSQGEDGYTF
>NA|TRBV7-8|TRBJ2-6
CASSQTGTVAGANVLTF
>NA|TRBV19|TRBJ2-1
CASSYPGGNEQFF